The rows below give T cell receptor beta chains drawn from one sample of a study of T cells generated in artificial thymic organoids. One entry per CDR3 protein results from TCRdb running MiXCR on the 5' RACE reads. Here the sample spans about 5,400 distinct CDR3 sequences, less than 30% being singletons. Antigen specificity for these receptors is unknown. Sequences were obtained from naive CD8+ T cells grown in artificial thymic organoids from cord blood stem and progenitor cells. The receptor source for this set is a human donor who gave cord blood stem cells for thymic organoid culture, a cardiac surgery patient who gave postnatal thymus, or a blood donor (not recorded which). CDR3s include the opening cysteine and the closing phenylalanine or tryptophan. The D gene is left open where the match is weak. Rows give clone size only sometimes, using once, few, many, or a class for an expanded clone.

>-|TRBV7-9|medium-sized|TRBJ1-1
TGTGCCAGCAGCTTAGGGGTCAGGGCGGACACTGAAGCTTTCTTT
CASSLGVRADTEAFF
>-|TRBV20-1|-|TRBJ1-2
TGCAGTGCTGGACGCGGATCCGTGGGGGGCTACACCTTC
CSAGRGSVGGYTF
>-|TRBV4-2|medium-sized|TRBJ1-6
TGTGCCAGCAGCCAAGCGAGGGAAGCGAGTTCACCCCTCCACTTT
CASSQAREASSPLHF
>-|TRBV28|-|TRBJ1-4
TGTGCCAGCACCTCCCCCGAGGCGGCTAATGAAAAACTGTTTTTT
CASTSPEAANEKLFF
>TRBD2|TRBV10-3|-|TRBJ2-3
TGTGCCATCAGCAGTAGCGGGAGACGCACAGATACGCAGTATTTT
CAISSSGRRTDTQYF
>TRBD1|TRBV6-6|medium-sized|TRBJ1-1
TGTGCCAGCAGCCCAGCCGGGACAGGGAACACTGAAGCTTTCTTT
CASSPAGTGNTEAFF
>-|TRBV7-7|-|TRBJ2-2
TGTGCTAGCAGCTTAGGCAGGGAAGGAACCGGGGAGCTGTTTTTT
CASSLGREGTGELFF
>TRBD2|TRBV6-5|medium-sized|TRBJ2-7
TGTGCCAGCAGTGAAGGCTCTAGCGGGGCCTACGAGCAGTACTTC
CASSEGSSGAYEQYF
>-|TRBV18|medium-sized|TRBJ1-5
TGTGCCAGCTCACCGGGCAGGGAAAGCAATCAGCCCCAGCATTTT
CASSPGRESNQPQHF
>-|TRBV6-5|few|TRBJ2-1
TGTGCCAGCAGTTCCGGACTGCCCAATGAGCAGTTCTTC
CASSSGLPNEQFF
>-|TRBV4-1|medium-sized|TRBJ2-7
TGCGCCAGCAGCCAAGGCCCTAATGGGGCCTCCTACGAGCAGTACTTC
CASSQGPNGASYEQYF
>-|TRBV5-1|-|TRBJ2-1
TGCGCCAGCAGGCCGGACTACTGCCGCTCCTACAATGAGCAGTTCTTC
CASRPDYCRSYNEQFF
>-|TRBV7-2|few|TRBJ2-5
TGTGCCAGCAGCCCCCGGCGGGTCCAAGAGACCCAGTACTTC
CASSPRRVQETQYF
>-|TRBV10-3|medium-sized|TRBJ2-7
TGTGCCATCAGTCCTAAGAGGGGACGGCCCCTCTACGAGCAGTACTTC
CAISPKRGRPLYEQYF
>TRBD2|TRBV2|-|TRBJ2-2
TGTGCCGGCAGCCCTAGCGGATCGAACACCGGAGAGCTGTTTTTT
CAGSPSGSNTGELFF
>-|TRBV27|-|TRBJ1-2
TGTGCCAGCAGTCTCGTCCACCGGTGCCTCTATGACTACGCCTTC
CASSLVHRCLYDYAF
>TRBD1|TRBV12-3/TRBV12-4|-|TRBJ1-4
TGTGCCAGCAGTGCGTCCAGGGGGTTACGCGAAAAACTGTTTTTT
CASSASRGLREKLFF
>TRBD2|TRBV29-1|-|TRBJ2-1
TGCAGCGTGGGGGGACTAGCGGGAACGACCTACAATGAGCAGTTCTTC
CSVGGLAGTTYNEQFF
>-|TRBV29-1|-|TRBJ1-5
TGCAGCTTAGCGCCAGGGGATAGCAATCAGCCCCAGCATTTT
CSLAPGDSNQPQHF
>TRBD1|TRBV12-3/TRBV12-4|few|TRBJ2-5
TGTGCCAGCAGCCACAGGGGAAGAGAGACCCAGTACTTC
CASSHRGRETQYF
>-|TRBV5-1|-|TRBJ1-5
TGCGCCAGCAGCCCGGACGGGGGGCGCGGGCAGCCCCAGCATTTT
CASSPDGGRGQPQHF
>TRBD1|TRBV24-1|-|TRBJ1-2
TGTGCCACCAGTGATCCCATTCCCGGACAGGCATGGTATGGCCACACCTTC
CATSDPIPGQAWYGHTF
>-|TRBV7-2|-|TRBJ2-7
TGTGCCAGCACCTGGGAGCAGTACTTC
CASTWEQYF
>-|TRBV12-3/TRBV12-4|medium-sized|TRBJ2-3
TGTGCCAGCAGTCCCCAGGGGTGGAGGACAGATACGCAGTATTTT
CASSPQGWRTDTQYF
>-|TRBV5-5|many|TRBJ1-2
TGTGCCAGCAGCCGGCGTGGGGGCTACACCTTC
CASSRRGGYTF
>-|TRBV4-3|medium-sized|TRBJ2-3
TGCGCCAGCAGCCAAGGTCGATACCAAAGAACAGATACGCAGTATTTT
CASSQGRYQRTDTQYF
>-|TRBV11-2|medium-sized|TRBJ1-5
TGTGCCAGCAGCGCGTACCTCGGCCAGCCCCAGCATTTT
CASSAYLGQPQHF
>-|TRBV6-2/TRBV6-3|-|TRBJ2-5
TGTGCCAGCAGTTACTCGAGGGGGACCCAGTACTTC
CASSYSRGTQYF
>TRBD1|TRBV2|few|TRBJ1-2
TGTGCCAGCAAGGGACAGGGCTGCTATGGCTACACCTTC
CASKGQGCYGYTF
>TRBD1|TRBV28|medium-sized|TRBJ2-7
TGTGCCAGCAGCCCCCTAGGACAGGCGATCTACGAGCAGTACTTC
CASSPLGQAIYEQYF
>-|TRBV4-1|medium-sized|TRBJ2-1
TGCGCCAGCAGCCAAGAGAATCGTTTAGAGCAGTTCTTC
CASSQENRLEQFF
>TRBD2|TRBV4-1|medium-sized|TRBJ2-3
TGCGCCAGCAGAAAGGCTAGCGGGAGGACAGATACGCAGTATTTT
CASRKASGRTDTQYF
>-|TRBV7-9|once|TRBJ1-4
TGTGCCAACAGTCCGGACGGATTCAATGAAAAACTGTTTTTT
CANSPDGFNEKLFF
>-|TRBV7-3|medium-sized|TRBJ2-2
TGTGCCAGCACCCCATGGGCGAACACCGGGGAGCTGTTTTTT
CASTPWANTGELFF
>-|TRBV5-6|-|TRBJ1-5
TGTGCCAGCAGCTTAGTATCGGCGCAATCAGCCCAGCATTTT
CASSLVSAQSAQHF
>-|TRBV9|medium-sized|TRBJ2-7
TGTGCCAGCAGCGTAGGTCCGGGGGCGAGACCCTACGAGCAGTACTTC
CASSVGPGARPYEQYF
>-|TRBV24-1|-|TRBJ2-2
TGTGCCACCAGTGATTTCTGCACCGGGGAGCTGTTTTTT
CATSDFCTGELFF
>TRBD1|TRBV5-1|medium-sized|TRBJ2-2
TGCGCCAGCAGCTCGGACAGGTGCGACACCGGGGAGCTGTTTTTT
CASSSDRCDTGELFF
>-|TRBV30|medium-sized|TRBJ2-1
TGTGCCTGGAGTGTACGGGGGGCCTCCTCCTACAATGAGCAGTTCTTC
CAWSVRGASSYNEQFF
>-|TRBV24-1|medium-sized|TRBJ2-3
TGTGCCACCAGTGATTTGCACACAGATACGCAGTATTTT
CATSDLHTDTQYF
>-|TRBV24-1|once|TRBJ2-3
TGTGCCATCAGTGACCCCGGACAAGATACGCAGTATTTT
CAISDPGQDTQYF
>TRBD2|TRBV5-5|few|TRBJ2-5
TGTGCCAGCAGCTTGGGGACTAGCGGGAGGAGGAAGCAAGAGACCCAGTACTTC
CASSLGTSGRRKQETQYF
>-|TRBV12-3/TRBV12-4|medium-sized|TRBJ2-7
TGTGCCAGCAGTCCCTTACTGCTTCGGGACTTC
CASSPLLLRDF
>TRBD2|TRBV4-1|medium-sized|TRBJ2-4
TGCGCCAGCAGCCAAGAGGCACTAGCGGTTTTAGGCCTAGCCAAAAACATTCAGTACTTC
CASSQEALAVLGLAKNIQYF
>TRBD1|TRBV12-3/TRBV12-4|medium-sized|TRBJ2-5
TGTGCCAGCAGTCTTGGACAGGGGGCGAGGACCCAGTACTTC
CASSLGQGARTQYF
>-|TRBV7-3|medium-sized|TRBJ2-4
TGTGCCAGCAGCTCCCTCGGTATCCAAAACATTCAGTACTTC
CASSSLGIQNIQYF
>-|TRBV7-9|medium-sized|TRBJ1-5
TGTGCCAGCAGCCAGGAGGGATGCAATCAGCCCCAGCATTTT
CASSQEGCNQPQHF
>TRBD2|TRBV28|medium-sized|TRBJ2-5
TGTGCCAGCAGTTTAACCCTAGCGGGATGGGGGGTAGAGACCCAGTACTTC
CASSLTLAGWGVETQYF
>-|TRBV28|medium-sized|TRBJ1-3
TGTGCCAGCAGCCGAGACAGGCCCGGAAACACCATATATTTT
CASSRDRPGNTIYF
>-|TRBV5-1|-|TRBJ1-1
TGCGCCAGCAGTTCGATCATTTGGCGTTACTCTGAAGCTTTCTTT
CASSSIIWRYSEAFF
>TRBD2|TRBV6-5|medium-sized|TRBJ2-7
TGTGCCAGCAGTCCATTAAGCGGGAGGTACTACTACGAGCAGTACTTC
CASSPLSGRYYYEQYF
>TRBD1|TRBV4-3|medium-sized|TRBJ2-4
TGCGCCAGCAGCCCCGGGACAGGGAAAAACATTCAGTACTTC
CASSPGTGKNIQYF
>TRBD1|TRBV2|medium-sized|TRBJ2-7
TGTGCCAGCAGCTTCGGGACAGGCCTTTACGAGCAGTACTTC
CASSFGTGLYEQYF
>-|TRBV4-1|medium-sized|TRBJ2-7
TGCGCCAGCAGCCAAGCAGGGCCTAGCTACGAGCAGTACTTC
CASSQAGPSYEQYF
>TRBD2|TRBV7-4|medium-sized|TRBJ2-1
TGTGCCAGCAGCTCCGGGGGGAATGAGCAGTTCTTC
CASSSGGNEQFF
>-|TRBV5-1|medium-sized|TRBJ2-1
TGCGCCAGCGGTGGCAGGGGAAACAATGAGCAGTTCTTC
CASGGRGNNEQFF
>TRBD1|TRBV24-1|-|TRBJ1-4
TGTGCCACCAGTGACTTACAGGGGACGGCTAATGAAAAACTGTTTTTT
CATSDLQGTANEKLFF